What follows are 26 T cell receptor beta chains derived from one specimen sequenced in a study of technical replicates of blood from a handful of donors. Sequencing used immunoSEQ multiplex PCR; TCRdb keeps in-frame clones, though not all of them. The table shows about 69,000 clones, with about 90% occurring only once. Sequencing input: PBMCs. The receptor set was obtained from a human donor in good health. Some clones in this sample may be carry-over from other donors' samples.

This rearrangement joins TRBV2 to TRBJ1-4; D is uncertain. The V and J ends lost 6 bases and 12 bases respectively, with 23 bases between them. The CDR3 has 15 amino acids. The V gene's germline CDR1 is SNHLY and CDR2 FYNNEI. For the CDR3, the DNA is TGTGCCAGCAGCGGGCCGGGAAAGAGAAACATAGAACTGTTTTTT. Protein: CASSGPGKRNIELFF.

This clone appeared a single time. This chain uses TRBV5-1 with TRBJ2-5; TRBD1 is a possible D gene (6 bases). V gave up 2 bases and J gave up 5 bases, with 10 bases separating them. In germline, CDR1 is SGHRS, CDR2 YFSETQ. The CDR3 has 13 residues. The CDR3, as DNA: TGCGCCAGCAGCTTACAGGGCGGGGAGACCCAGTACTTC. Its translation: CASSLQGGETQYF. Based on the CDR3 plus reference TRBV5-1 and TRBJ2-5, the full variable domain is KAGVTQTPRYLIKTRGQQVTLSCSPISGHRSVSWYQQTPGQGLQFLFEYFSETQRNKGNFPGRFSGRQFSNSRSEMNVSTLELGDSALYLCASSLQGGETQYFGPGTRLLVL.

V is TRBV6-5 and J is TRBJ2-1; the match to TRBD2 covers 13 bases. Trimming removed 2 bases from V and 9 bases from J; junction bases left unmatched: 4. Germline V gives CDR1 MNHEY, CDR2 SVGAGI. CDR3 length: 15 amino acids. CDR3 in DNA: TGTGCCAGCAGTTACACTAGCGGGAGGGCGGGTGAGCAGTTCTTC. Its protein product is CASSYTSGRAGEQFF.

This sequence joins TRBV9 and TRBJ2-1; 10 bases are shared with TRBD1. The germline V gene has CDR1 SGDLS and CDR2 YYNGEE. Trimming cost V 3 bases and J 12 bases; bases outside gene matches: 6. The CDR3 spans 13 residues. CDR3 DNA sequence: TGTGCCAGCAGCGGACAGGGGGCATCGGTGCAGTTCTTC. It translates to CASSGQGASVQFF.

This chain joins TRBV6-1 and TRBJ2-7, with unresolved D. The V gene's germline CDR1 is MNHNS and CDR2 SASEGT. Trimming left V 2 bases short and J 4 bases short, with 6 bases between. The CDR3 extends over 12 amino acids. CDR3 in DNA: TGTGCCAGCAGTGAAAGCAGGTACGAGCAGTACTTC. Protein sequence: CASSESRYEQYF.

The chain is built from TRBV30 and TRBJ1-2, with 8 nucleotides matching TRBD1. J lost 6 bases, V lost 2 bases, and 23 bases had no gene match. This CDR3 region has 19 residues. CDR1 and CDR2 (germline): GTSNPN, SVGIG (reference sequence). The CDR3 nucleotides are TGTGCCTGGAGTTTAATTGCCTGGACAGGGAGCCGATTATGGGATGGCTACACCTTC. Encoded protein: CAWSLIAWTGSRLWDGYTF.

This chain connects TRBV7-6 to TRBJ2-7; 10 nucleotides align to TRBD2. Germline V gene lookup returns CDR1 SGHVS and CDR2 FNYEAQ. This CDR3 is built from 15 residues. Unmatched junction bases numbered 3, after V lost 2 bases and J lost 2 bases. As DNA, the CDR3 is TGTGCCAGCAGCTTATATGGGACTAGCGCCTACGAGCAGTACTTC. This sequence encodes CASSLYGTSAYEQYF. The complete variable domain, with remaining parts taken from reference TRBV7-6 and TRBJ2-7, reads GAGVSQSPRYKVTKRGQDVALRCDPISGHVSLYWYRQALGQGPEFLTYFNYEAQQDKSGLPNDRFSAERPEGSISTLTIQRTEQRDSAMYRCASSLYGTSAYEQYFGPGTRLTVT.

The rearrangement joins TRBV2 to TRBJ2-7; a possible D gene is TRBD1 (5 bases). Germline CDR1 and CDR2: SNHLY and FYNNEI. The germline V and J ends were trimmed by 6 bases and 1 base, with 10 bases remaining between them. CDR3 length equals 13 residues. Written as DNA, the CDR3 is TGTGCCAGCAGGACAGACGGGTCCTACGAGCAGTACTTC. Translating gives CASRTDGSYEQYF.

V usage is TRBV7-9 and J usage is TRBJ1-4; 8 bases fit TRBD1. With 5 bases clipped from V and 7 bases from J, the junction kept 3 bases outside the gene matches. Per germline, CDR1 SEHNR and CDR2 FQNEAQ (reference sequence). The CDR3 sequence is 13 residues long. This CDR3 reads CASSGQGREKLFF. The CDR3 DNA reads as TGTGCCAGCAGCGGACAGGGCCGTGAAAAACTGTTTTTT. The variable domain in full, with the rest retrieved from reference TRBV7-9 and TRBJ1-4, is DTGVSQNPRHKITKRGQNVTFRCDPISEHNRLYWYRQTLGQGPEFLTYFQNEAQLEKSRLLSDRFSAERPKGSFSTLEIQRTEQGDSAMYLCASSGQGREKLFFGSGTQLSVL.

This clone was picked up a small number of times. V usage is TRBV10-2 and J usage is TRBJ2-7, with D possibly matching TRBD2 (6 bases). The germline gives CDR1 WSHSY, CDR2 SAAADI. The CDR3 runs to 13 residues. Deletions cut 7 bases from V and 4 bases from J, with 14 bases between. CDR3 sequence: CASTGFGSYEQYF. The DNA of the CDR3 is TGCGCCAGCACCGGATTCGGGAGTTACGAGCAGTACTTC.

V gene TRBV5-1 combines with J gene TRBJ2-5; 10 positions agree with TRBD2. This CDR3 contains 14 residues. Germline V gene sequence: CDR1 SGHRS, CDR2 YFSETQ. The ends lost 4 bases at V and 4 bases at J; junction bases unmatched: 4. The CDR3 is CASSSRLAGETQYF. The DNA of the CDR3 is TGCGCCAGCAGCAGCAGACTAGCGGGAGAGACCCAGTACTTC.

The V call is TRBV7-6, the J call TRBJ2-3; D is unresolved. In germline, CDR1 is SGHVS, CDR2 FNYEAQ. With 1 base removed from V and 5 bases from J, the gap between germline ends came to 7 bases. The CDR3 spans 13 residues. The CDR3 is CASSLVTGDTQYF. In DNA form, the CDR3 reads TGTGCCAGCAGCTTAGTGACGGGAGATACGCAGTATTTT.

The CDR3 reads CASSLDVLWEQYF. CDR3 nucleotide sequence: TGTGCCAGCAGCTTAGACGTACTCTGGGAGCAGTACTTC. The rearrangement links TRBV7-2 to TRBJ2-7; D gene ambiguous. With 1 base removed from V and 7 bases from J, the gap between germline ends came to 11 bases. The germline CDR1 and CDR2 sequences are SGHTA and FQGNSA. The CDR3 runs 13 residues. Filled out from reference TRBV7-2 and TRBJ2-7, the complete variable domain reads GAGVSQSPSNKVTEKGKDVELRCDPISGHTALYWYRQSLGQGLEFLIYFQGNSAPDKSGLPSDRFSAERTGGSVSTLTIQRTQQEDSAVYLCASSLDVLWEQYFGPGTRLTVT.

Here the CDR3 reads CASSQGPDRGAGGAFF. CDR3 bases: TGTGCCAGCAGCCAAGGGCCCGACAGGGGGGCCGGGGGAGCTTTCTTT. The genes are TRBV7-3 and TRBJ1-1; 9 nucleotides line up with TRBD1. The CDR3 length is 16 residues. Germline CDR1 reads SGHTA; CDR2 reads FQGTGA. The ends lost 5 bases at V and 10 bases at J; junction bases unmatched: 17.

V gene TRBV5-5 combines with J gene TRBJ2-7; TRBD2 agrees at 9 bases. The CDR3 contains 14 residues. Germline values: CDR1 SGHKS, CDR2 YYEKEE (reference sequence). V gave up 3 bases and J gave up 7 bases; unmatched junction bases: 8. The DNA of the CDR3 is TGTGCCAGCAGCTCGCTAGCGGGACCCCTGGAGCAGTACTTC. It codes for CASSSLAGPLEQYF.

The chain couples TRBV30 to TRBJ2-7; 11 bases align to TRBD2. Germline V gives CDR1 GTSNPN, CDR2 SVGIG (reference sequence). CDR3 size: 13 residues. J was trimmed by 3 bases and V by 3 bases; bases with no gene match: 1. CDR3 coding DNA: TGTGCCTGGAGACTAGCGGGAGACTACGAGCAGTACTTC. Protein sequence: CAWRLAGDYEQYF.

The rearrangement joins TRBV7-8 to TRBJ2-3; the D gene is possibly TRBD2 (5 bases). Trimming took 5 bases from V and 5 from J, leaving 14 bases between them. This CDR3 has 14 amino acids. Germline V lookup: CDR1 SGHVS, CDR2 FQNEAQ. The CDR3 coding sequence is TGTGCCAGCAGCGACCAATCGGGGTTAGATACGCAGTATTTT. This sequence encodes CASSDQSGLDTQYF.

The V call is TRBV10-3, the J call TRBJ2-3; 7 nucleotides match TRBD2. The junction had 11 bases not matched to a gene; V was cut back by 10 bases and J by 1 base. This CDR3 contains 15 residues. Germline assignment: CDR1 ENHRY and CDR2 SYGVKD. The CDR3 DNA reads as TGTGCCACCTCGATGGCGGGGGACCGCACAGATACGCAGTATTTT. This gives the protein CATSMAGDRTDTQYF.

The chain combines TRBV19 with TRBJ2-2, with D hard to call. Trimming removed 2 bases from V and 4 bases from J, with 8 bases in between. The CDR3 has 14 amino acids. The germline V gene encodes CDR1 LNHDA and CDR2 SQIVND (reference sequence). The DNA of the CDR3 is TGTGCCAGTAGTATACTACCCGGCACCGGGGAGCTGTTTTTT. Amino acids: CASSILPGTGELFF.

The chain recombines TRBV7-2 with TRBJ2-7; 8 bases map to TRBD2. The CDR3 contains 16 residues. CDR1 and CDR2 (germline): SGHTA, FQGNSA. V dropped 2 bases and J dropped 3; count of bases not matched to a gene: 9. DNA of the CDR3: TGTGCCAGCAGCTTAAGAGGCGGGAGGACCATCTACGAGCAGTACTTC. Its protein product is CASSLRGGRTIYEQYF. Full variable domain (outside the CDR3, taken from reference TRBV7-2 and TRBJ2-7): GAGVSQSPSNKVTEKGKDVELRCDPISGHTALYWYRQSLGQGLEFLIYFQGNSAPDKSGLPSDRFSAERTGGSVSTLTIQRTQQEDSAVYLCASSLRGGRTIYEQYFGPGTRLTVT.

The chain couples TRBV6-1 to TRBJ1-6, with D unclear. This CDR3 has 18 amino acids. V was clipped by 2 bases and J by 6 bases, with 20 bases between them. Germline V gene data show CDR1 as MNHNS and CDR2 as SASEGT. The CDR3 loop is CASSEPAGLFQSNSPLHF. The CDR3 DNA sequence: TGTGCCAGCAGTGAACCGGCCGGACTTTTCCAGAGTAATTCACCCCTCCACTTT.

The chain links TRBV14 to TRBJ1-6; no reliable D call. The CDR3 runs 15 residues. The V gene lost 0 bases and the J gene lost 7 bases, with 10 bases spanning the gap. Germline values: CDR1 SGHDN, CDR2 FVKESK. The CDR3 region is CASSQDRLYNSPLHF. CDR3 nucleotide sequence: TGTGCCAGCAGCCAAGACAGGCTGTACAATTCACCCCTCCACTTT.

The chain combines TRBV5-6 with TRBJ2-7; D is possibly TRBD1 (5 bases). Per germline, CDR1 SGHDT and CDR2 YYEEEE. V gave up 7 bases and J gave up 2 bases, with 16 bases separating them. This CDR3 region has 14 residues. CDR3 protein: CASVNQGDTYEQYF. The CDR3 bases are TGTGCCAGCGTTAACCAAGGGGATACCTACGAGCAGTACTTC.

Written as DNA, the CDR3 is TGTGCCTGGAGTGTAAGGGGGACAGGAGCTTTCTTT. This translates into CAWSVRGTGAFF. V is TRBV30 and J is TRBJ1-1; the match to TRBD1 covers 8 bases. The CDR3 consists of 12 residues. Germline V gene sequence: CDR1 GTSNPN, CDR2 SVGIG (reference sequence). V trimming: 0 bases; J trimming: 10 bases; junction bases outside the gene matches: 4.

This clone was seen just once. The chain uses TRBV5-3 and TRBJ2-3, with TRBD2 matching 8 bases. TRBV5-3 falls under the ORF class, with uncertain function. V lost 4 bases, J lost 4 bases, and 11 bases stayed unmatched. The CDR3 runs to 16 residues. CDR3 nucleotides: TGTGCCAGAAGCCGTCTGGGACTAGAAAGCCCAGATACGCAGTATTTT. Amino acid sequence: CARSRLGLESPDTQYF.

This clone was detected only once. This chain links TRBV6-4 with TRBJ1-2, with D perhaps TRBD1 (6 bases). The CDR3 contains 13 residues. Germline V gene data show CDR1 as MRHNA and CDR2 as SNTAGT. V lost 3 bases to trimming and J lost 3 bases, with 8 bases between them. The CDR3 here is CASSEKGDYGYTF. CDR3 DNA sequence: TGTGCCAGCAGTGAGAAGGGGGACTATGGCTACACCTTC.